Below are 3 T cell receptor beta chains sequenced from a single sample in a study of neurological immune-mediated disorders. The sample's time point: technical triplicate 3. MiXCR, applied by TCRdb to the 5' RACE reads, yields one record per CDR3 protein. Of nearly 30,000 distinct CDR3 sequences in the sample, about 16% were seen once. Sequencing input: CD4+ T cells from blood. The receptors come from a female donor with HTLV-1-associated myelopathy (HAM/TSP).

This clonotype occurred many times. The rearrangement uses TRBV7-2 and TRBJ2-1; TRBD2 matches at 8 bases. This CDR3 contains 14 residues. J lost 6 bases, V lost 7 bases, and 8 bases had no gene match. The germline CDR1 and CDR2 sequences are SGHTA and FQGNSA. The CDR3 here is CASKSSLAGNEQFF. The CDR3 DNA reads as TGTGCCAGCAAGTCCTCTCTAGCGGGCAATGAGCAGTTCTTC. The full variable domain, with the rest looked up from reference TRBV7-2 and TRBJ2-1, is GAGVSQSPSNKVTEKGKDVELRCDPISGHTALYWYRQSLGQGLEFLIYFQGNSAPDKSGLPSDRFSAERTGGSVSTLTIQRTQQEDSAVYLCASKSSLAGNEQFFGPGTRLTVL.

This clonotype was recorded at least ten times. The chain carries TRBV18 and TRBJ2-6; D uncertain. The CDR3 runs to 15 residues. From germline, CDR1 is KGHSH and CDR2 LQKENI. Trimming left V 3 bases short and J 4 bases short, with 10 bases between. For the CDR3, the DNA is TGTGCCAGCTCACCGGGCAATCCCGGGGCCAACGTCCTGACTTTC. It translates to CASSPGNPGANVLTF.

This clonotype has at least ten counts. The chain combines TRBV12-3 or TRBV12-4 with TRBJ2-7, with D perhaps TRBD1 (5 bases). Trimming left V 10 bases short and J 2 bases short, with 12 bases between. The CDR3 consists of 12 residues. CDR3 amino acids: CATRGETYEQYF. The CDR3 coding sequence is TGTGCCACTAGGGGCGAAACCTACGAGCAGTACTTC.